The rows below give T cell receptor beta chains drawn from one sample of a study of T cells in Graves' hyperthyroidism and ophthalmopathy. In TCRdb, the multiplex PCR reads were re-called with MiXCR into one record per CDR3 protein. The sample shows under 550,000 distinct CDR3 sequences, 12% to 15% of them seen only once. Material: blood. The receptor source for this set is a woman aged 18-29 years with Graves' hyperthyroidism. Both conserved end residues are part of each CDR3. The order of the fields is V gene, clone size, D gene, J gene, CDR3 DNA, CDR3 protein. The D gene is left open where the match is weak. Rows may omit the clone size; those that give it use once, few, many or a size class.

TRBV4-3	NA	TRBD2	TRBJ2-5	TGCGCCAGCAGCCAAGAAACGCGGGGGGCCCAGTACTTC	CASSQETRGAQYF
TRBV20-1	many	NA	TRBJ2-5	TGCAGTGCTAGAGGAACGGACCCAGCTCAGGAGACCCAGTACTTC	CSARGTDPAQETQYF
TRBV5-1	NA	NA	TRBJ2-3	TGCGCCAGCAGCTCCGGATCCGCATCAGATACGCAGTATTTT	CASSSGSASDTQYF
TRBV12-3/TRBV12-4	many	NA	TRBJ1-5	TGTGCCAGCAGTTTCGGGGTGGGGTTGGGGCAGCCCCAGCATTTT	CASSFGVGLGQPQHF
TRBV20-1	many	TRBD2	TRBJ2-7	TGCAGTGCTAGAGATAGACTAGCGGGAGTGGCGCAGTACTTC	CSARDRLAGVAQYF
TRBV2	few	TRBD1	TRBJ1-1	TGTGCCAGCAGGCGAATTGACAGGGGGAACACTGAAGCTTTCTTT	CASRRIDRGNTEAFF
TRBV9	NA	NA	TRBJ1-1	TGTGCCAGCAGCGTAGTAGACAGCCACACTGAAGCTTTCTTT	CASSVVDSHTEAFF
TRBV7-9	many	NA	TRBJ2-5	TGTGCCAGCAGTTTAGTCTGGGAGACCCAGTACTTC	CASSLVWETQYF
TRBV9	NA	TRBD1	TRBJ1-2	TGTGCCAGCAGCACAGGGGACAGGGAAGACTATGGCTACACCTTC	CASSTGDREDYGYTF
TRBV4-1	few	NA	TRBJ2-3	TGCGCCAGCAGACACGTCGGACGGACCCGGGACCACACAGATACGCAGTATTTT	CASRHVGRTRDHTDTQYF
TRBV30	many	NA	TRBJ2-7	TGTGCCTGGAAACAGGGTAACTACGAGCAGTACTTC	CAWKQGNYEQYF
TRBV12-3/TRBV12-4	NA	NA	TRBJ1-2	TGTGCCAGTACGGGTCTCCTCGGGGGCTACACCTTC	CASTGLLGGYTF
TRBV5-5	many	NA	TRBJ2-1	TGTGCCAGCAGTCCCGGGACCGGGTACAATGAGCAGTTCTTC	CASSPGTGYNEQFF
TRBV28	many	NA	TRBJ2-7	TGTGCCAGCAGTTTAAACATTCGGTACGAGCAGTACTTC	CASSLNIRYEQYF
TRBV11-2	NA	TRBD1	TRBJ1-4	TGTGCCAGCAGCGAAGAGACAGGGAACTATGAAAAACTGTTTTTT	CASSEETGNYEKLFF
TRBV19	NA	NA	TRBJ1-1	TGTGCCAGTAGTTTCCCGACAGGTCTTGCGGGGATGAACACTGAAGCTTTCTTT	CASSFPTGLAGMNTEAFF
TRBV2	few	NA	TRBJ1-2	TGTGCCAGCACCGGACAGACTACTAACTATGGCTACACCTTC	CASTGQTTNYGYTF